This T cell receptor (beta chain) was observed in a study of low-dose radiotherapy and immunotherapy resistance in tumors. Study at large: Intravenous nivolumab 240 mg every two weeks plus ipilimumab 1 mg/kg every six weeks was given to patients. Patients were on oral aspirin 300 mg taken daily for four cycles from cycle 1 day 1.

Priming of first-strand cDNA relied on TRAV- and TRBV-specific primers (covering alpha and beta chains). A roughly 20-cycle PCR with a constant-region primer and V-primer adapter amplified TCRs. In vitro transcription served to amplify the isolated mRNA. TCRdb re-called the reads through MiXCR, storing one row per CDR3 protein. The repertoire holds about 6,200 distinct CDR3 sequences, around 80% seen once, with 5.9% in the top ten. From germline, CDR1 is DFQATT and CDR2 SNEGSKA (reference sequence). The germline V and J ends were trimmed by 0 bases and 9 bases, with 18 bases remaining between them. The CDR3 extends over 14 amino acids. Donors, who were enrolled in a single-arm phase I dose-escalation trial, received nivolumab, ipilimumab, aspirin, low-dose cyclophosphamide and low-dose radiotherapy.

This sequence was found in a human donor with advanced metastatic prostate, ovarian, gallbladder or colorectal cancer (not recorded which). This table probably holds off-target reads from a library built for another chain. The chain employs TRBV20-1 and TRBJ2-7; TRBD2 might be the D (6 bases). This chain's CDR3 is CSAREALAIPGQYF. DNA of the CDR3: TGCAGTGCTAGAGAGGCGCTAGCGATCCCCGGGCAGTACTTC.